Following are 10 T cell receptor beta chains from one sample sequenced in a study of response to subunit inactivated influenza vaccine. Each CDR3 protein is one row after TCRdb ran MiXCR on the RT-PCR reads. The data show over 150,000 distinct CDR3 sequences, around 10% seen once. The sequencing used CD8+ T cells sorted from PBMCs, collected approximately 25 months after vaccination. Source of these receptors: a man between 50 and 75 years old who received an inactivated influenza vaccine.

A few counts support this clonotype. The chain links TRBV9 to TRBJ2-7, with TRBD2 as a possible D gene (5 bases). The CDR3 has 14 amino acids. CDR1 and CDR2 from the germline V gene are SGDLS and YYNGEE. The V gene lost 3 bases and the J gene lost 5 bases, with 15 bases spanning the gap. The CDR3 DNA reads TGTGCCAGCAGCGAATGGGGAGAAAGGGACGAGCAGTACTTC. The encoded protein is CASSEWGERDEQYF. Based on the CDR3 plus reference TRBV9 and TRBJ2-7, the full variable domain is DSGVTQTPKHLITATGQRVTLRCSPRSGDLSVYWYQQSLDQGLQFLIQYYNGEERAKGNILERFSAQQFPDLHSELNLSSLELGDSALYFCASSEWGERDEQYFGPGTRLTVT.

The chain uses TRBV3-1 and TRBJ2-1; 8 bases match TRBD2. The junction had 11 bases not matched to a gene; V was cut back by 2 bases and J by 5 bases. CDR1 is LGHDT and CDR2 is YNNKEL in the germline V gene (reference sequence). The CDR3 loop spans 17 amino acids. This CDR3 is CASSQPGLGRGDNEQFF. The DNA for the CDR3 is TGTGCCAGCAGCCAACCGGGACTAGGTAGGGGAGACAATGAGCAGTTCTTC.

This clonotype was seen more than once but under ten times. V and J are TRBV5-1 and TRBJ1-1, with no clear D. Germline lookup yields CDR1 SGHRS and CDR2 YFSETQ. The length of the CDR3 is 16 residues. V was pared by 0 bases and J by 0 bases, with 12 bases between. The CDR3 nucleotides read TGCGCCAGCAGCTTGGCCATCGGGGTGGTGAACACTGAAGCTTTCTTT. As protein: CASSLAIGVVNTEAFF.

There are a few counts of this clonotype. V gene TRBV3-1 combines with J gene TRBJ1-3; 7 nucleotides line up with TRBD1. The CDR3 has 16 residues. CDR1 and CDR2 from the germline V gene are LGHDT and YNNKEL (reference sequence). Trimming at V came to 0 bases and at J to 5 bases, leaving 7 bases not matched to a gene. The CDR3 sequence is CASSQDGEQGRNTIYF. The CDR3 DNA sequence: TGTGCCAGCAGCCAAGATGGGGAACAGGGGAGAAACACCATATATTTT.

This clonotype was found a few times. The gene calls are TRBV12-3 or TRBV12-4 and TRBJ1-1, with 7 positions matching TRBD1. The CDR3 has 16 amino acids. J gave up 0 bases and V 3 bases, and 7 bases lay outside the gene matches. CDR3 DNA: TGTGCCAGCAGTTTTCAGGCAGGGGGAATGAACACTGAAGCTTTCTTT. It translates to CASSFQAGGMNTEAFF.

This clonotype showed up just a few times. The genes are TRBV4-3 and TRBJ2-1; TRBD1 aligns across 7 bases. Germline assignment: CDR1 LGHNA and CDR2 YSLEER. The CDR3 loop spans 17 amino acids. Germline trimming cut 2 bases from V and 1 base from J; bases unmatched to any gene: 8. CDR3 DNA sequence: TGCGCCAGCAGCCAATGGGTGGGGGACAGATCCTACAATGAGCAGTTCTTC. Its translation: CASSQWVGDRSYNEQFF.

The chain couples TRBV7-9 to TRBJ2-1, with TRBD1 identical over 11 bases. V shed 3 bases, J shed 7 bases, and the junction held 11 bases outside the gene matches. The germline V gene encodes CDR1 SEHNR and CDR2 FQNEAQ (reference sequence). The CDR3 is made up of 17 amino acids. The CDR3 DNA follows: TGTGCCAGCAGCTTCCCGAGAGGACAGGGGGCGAGAAATGAGCAGTTCTTC. It encodes CASSFPRGQGARNEQFF.

This clonotype was found a few times. The chain recombines TRBV11-1 with TRBJ2-6; D uncertain. Deletions cut 1 base from V and 0 bases from J, with 13 bases between. Germline values: CDR1 SGHAT, CDR2 FQDESV (reference sequence). The CDR3 is 18 amino acids. The CDR3 DNA is TGTGCCAGCAGCTTAGATTGGTTAGCAGCCTCTGGGGCCAACGTCCTGACTTTC. Translation: CASSLDWLAASGANVLTF. The full variable domain, its missing parts supplied by reference TRBV11-1 and TRBJ2-6, is EAEVAQSPRYKITEKSQAVAFWCDPISGHATLYWYRQILGQGPELLVQFQDESVVDDSQLPKDRFSAERLKGVDSTLKIQPAELGDSAMYLCASSLDWLAASGANVLTFGAGSRLTVL.

The chain joins TRBV28 to TRBJ1-5; D call uncertain. This CDR3 region has 14 residues. The V gene lost 7 bases and the J gene lost 0 bases, with 10 bases spanning the gap. Germline lookup yields CDR1 MDHEN and CDR2 SYDVKM. Written as DNA, the CDR3 is TGTGCCAGCATTCTTTTGGGTAGCAATCAGCCCCAGCATTTT. Amino acids: CASILLGSNQPQHF.

This chain connects TRBV9 to TRBJ1-1; D gene unclear. Looked up from germline, CDR1 is SGDLS and CDR2 is YYNGEE. V lost 0 bases and J lost 11, with 8 bases in between. The CDR3 is 11 residues long. Here the CDR3 reads CASSVGTGAFF. The CDR3 DNA follows: TGTGCCAGCAGCGTAGGGACCGGGGCTTTCTTT.